The next 10 T cell receptor beta chains were all read from a single sample in a study of blood T cell repertoires in COVID-19. Generated by immunoSEQ multiplex PCR, the TCRdb table keeps only in-frame clones and is missing some. The table lists approximately 100,000 clones, 75% to 85% of them singletons. The sequenced sample consisted of peripheral blood. The receptors shown here come from a human donor in a cohort sampled during active COVID-19.

V and J are TRBV7-2 and TRBJ1-3, with 7 nucleotides matching TRBD1. The germline gives CDR1 SGHTA, CDR2 FQGNSA. V lost 5 bases and J lost 0; bases outside the gene matches: 10. The CDR3 loop spans 17 amino acids. CDR3 protein: CASSPMDRTRSGNTIYF. DNA for the CDR3: TGTGCCAGCAGCCCGATGGACAGGACCCGCTCTGGAAACACCATATATTTT. Using reference TRBV7-2 and TRBJ1-3 for the parts outside the CDR3, the full variable domain is GAGVSQSPSNKVTEKGKDVELRCDPISGHTALYWYRQSLGQGLEFLIYFQGNSAPDKSGLPSDRFSAERTGGSVSTLTIQRTQQEDSAVYLCASSPMDRTRSGNTIYFGEGSWLTVV.

This chain connects TRBV11-3 to TRBJ2-7; TRBD2 agrees at 7 bases. The CDR3 sequence is 13 residues long. Germline trimming cut 5 bases from V and 4 bases from J; bases unmatched to any gene: 5. The germline CDR1 and CDR2 sequences are SGHNT and YENEEA. CDR3 sequence: CASSTGGTYEQYF. CDR3 in DNA: TGTGCCAGCAGCACCGGGGGGACTTACGAGCAGTACTTC.

The V and J genes are TRBV6-6 and TRBJ2-7, with a weak D call TRBD2 (6 bases). Germline values: CDR1 MNHNY, CDR2 SVGAGI (reference sequence). This CDR3 is built from 15 residues. V gave up 8 bases and J gave up 1 base, with 18 bases separating them. The CDR3 DNA reads TGTGCCAGCCTCAAGCGACCGGGACTTTCCTACGAGCAGTACTTC. It codes for CASLKRPGLSYEQYF.

V usage is TRBV3-1 (or the pseudogene TRBV3-2) and J usage is TRBJ2-3, with 12 bases matching TRBD2. Germline V gene lookup returns CDR1 LGHDT and CDR2 YNNKEL (reference sequence). The CDR3 is made up of 18 amino acids. V dropped 6 bases and J dropped 7; count of bases not matched to a gene: 17. The CDR3 loop is CASSEIHPTSGGSNTQYF. The CDR3 nucleotides read TGTGCCAGCAGTGAAATACACCCGACTAGCGGGGGAAGTAATACGCAGTATTTT.

The sample holds one count of this clone. The rearrangement joins TRBV10-3 to TRBJ1-3, with 9 bases fitting TRBD1. J was trimmed by 1 base and V by 2 bases; bases with no gene match: 3. This CDR3 spans 16 amino acids. Germline CDR1 is ENHRY and CDR2 is SYGVKD. CDR3 nucleotides: TGTGCCATCAGTGAGCCGGGACAGGGATCTGGAAACACCATATATTTT. The encoded protein is CAISEPGQGSGNTIYF.

As regards this clone: In the same sample, other DNA sequences code for this CDR3. The chain recombines TRBV29-1 with TRBJ1-2; 9 nucleotides match TRBD1. Germline-derived CDR1 and CDR2 are SQVTM and ANQGSEA. J was trimmed by 7 bases and V by 6 bases; bases with no gene match: 12. The CDR3 spans 14 residues. CDR3 sequence: CSVRSLGQGIGYTF. DNA of the CDR3: TGCAGCGTGCGGTCCCTTGGACAGGGGATTGGCTACACCTTC.

With respect to this clone: At one end the junction does not follow the germline gene, possibly because of a read error. V gene TRBV23-1 combines with J gene TRBJ2-1, with D perhaps matching TRBD1 (6 bases). TRBV23-1 is known as an ORF, though its function is uncertain. The CDR3 spans 11 residues. The CDR3 DNA reads TGCGCCATCCCAGGGCAGGGAAACAGGGTCTTC. This sequence encodes CAIPGQGNRVF.

The chain combines TRBV11-2 with TRBJ1-2; 8 nucleotides line up with TRBD1. With 5 bases clipped from V and 8 bases from J, the junction kept 7 bases outside the gene matches. CDR1 is SGHAT, CDR2 FQNNGV, per germline. The CDR3 is made up of 13 amino acids. CDR3 nucleotide sequence: TGTGCCAGCAGCCCCGACAGGGGTCGAGGCTACACCTTC. This gives the protein CASSPDRGRGYTF.

This chain uses TRBV7-2 with TRBJ1-4; D gene unclear. This CDR3 contains 15 residues. V shed 5 bases and J shed 0 bases, with 10 bases lying between them. Germline assignment: CDR1 SGHTA and CDR2 FQGNSA. In nucleotides, the CDR3 is TGTGCCAGCAGCAGCCAGGCCGCAACTAATGAAAAACTGTTTTTT. Translating it yields CASSSQAATNEKLFF.

The chain links TRBV28 to TRBJ2-5; 7 bases are shared with TRBD2. The CDR3 sequence is 16 residues long. The trim removed 2 bases at V and 2 bases at J, leaving 8 bases unmatched. The V gene's germline CDR1 is MDHEN and CDR2 SYDVKM. As DNA, the CDR3 is TGTGCCAGCAGTTTACCTTTCGGTAGCGGGCAAGAGACCCAGTACTTC. It translates to CASSLPFGSGQETQYF. Full variable domain (rest looked up from reference TRBV28 and TRBJ2-5): DVKVTQSSRYLVKRTGEKVFLECVQDMDHENMFWYRQDPGLGLRLIYFSYDVKMKEKGDIPEGYSVSREKKERFSLILESASTNQTSMYLCASSLPFGSGQETQYFGPGTRLLVL.